The TCR beta chain under discussion was sequenced for a study of T cell repertoires in cytomegalovirus infection. Study background: Evidence of both CMV infection and a matching HLA type came from public TCR beta signatures.

About this clonotype itself: Its specificity is not known.

Trimming took off 8 bases at V and 2 bases at J, with 14 bases between the two ends. Germline V lookup: CDR1 SGHVS, CDR2 FNYEAQ. The CDR3 has 14 residues. Via MiXCR, TCRdb re-called the reads, giving one row per CDR3 protein. The table lists 350,000 to 400,000 distinct CDR3 sequences, approximately 35% of them singletons. The clonotype comes from a human donor in good health (CMV status not recorded). Some clones in this sample may be carry-over from other donors' samples. This specimen consisted of cultured PBMCs, obtained from culture after CMV antigen stimulation. The chain links TRBV7-6 to TRBJ2-3, with D possibly TRBD2 on 6 matching bases. The CDR3 nucleotides read TGTGCCAGCTCAGTCACTAGCTTCACAGATACGCAGTATTTT. Its protein is CASSVTSFTDTQYF.